What follows are 24 T cell receptor beta chains derived from one specimen sequenced in a study of blood T cell repertoires in COVID-19. Repertoires were generated with immunoSEQ multiplex PCR, while TCRdb's copy carries only in-frame clones and drops some. Altogether about 76,000 clones are present, 88% being singletons, with the ten largest covering 5% to 6.5%. The sequenced sample was peripheral blood. Receptor source: a middle-aged man with active COVID-19.

The chain joins TRBV5-1 to TRBJ2-1; 16 nucleotides line up with TRBD2. The CDR3 covers 22 residues. J gave up 0 bases and V 4 bases, and 16 bases lay outside the gene matches. Per germline, CDR1 SGHRS and CDR2 YFSETQ. DNA for the CDR3: TGCGCCAGCAGCCCCGGGACTAGCGGGGGGGGACAGATACTAAACTCCTACAATGAGCAGTTCTTC. This codes for CASSPGTSGGGQILNSYNEQFF.

The J gene is TRBJ2-2, the V gene TRBV5-1; perhaps TRBD1 as D (5 bases). Germline assignment: CDR1 SGHRS and CDR2 YFSETQ. V was clipped by 0 bases and J by 3 bases, with 9 bases between them. The CDR3 has 15 residues. DNA for the CDR3: TGCGCCAGCAGCTTGGAAGGGGCTGACACCGGGGAGCTGTTTTTT. Translation gives CASSLEGADTGELFF.

The chain links TRBV7-3 to TRBJ2-7, with TRBD2 identical over 10 bases. Germline CDR1 reads SGHTA; CDR2 reads FQGTGA. The ends lost 2 bases at V and 5 bases at J; junction bases unmatched: 3. The length of the CDR3 is 14 residues. The CDR3, as DNA: TGTGCCAGCAGCTTAGGACTAGCGGACAACGAGCAGTACTTC. This translates into CASSLGLADNEQYF.

The chain links TRBV14 to TRBJ2-1, with 9 bases fitting TRBD1. The CDR3 runs to 16 residues. With V trimmed by 0 bases and J by 7 bases, 7 bases remained unmatched. The V gene's germline CDR1 is SGHDN and CDR2 FVKESK. The CDR3, as DNA: TGTGCCAGCAGCCAAGATTGGGGGACAGGGTTTAATGAGCAGTTCTTC. Encoded protein: CASSQDWGTGFNEQFF.

The rearrangement uses TRBV7-6 and TRBJ2-1; possibly TRBD1 for D (6 bases). In germline, CDR1 is SGHVS, CDR2 FNYEAQ. CDR3 length equals 11 residues. V lost 5 bases and J lost 10, with 9 bases in between. Here the CDR3 reads CASSLGQEQFF. DNA for the CDR3: TGTGCCAGCAGCCTCGGACAGGAGCAGTTCTTC.

The J gene is TRBJ1-1, the V gene TRBV5-1; D perhaps matches TRBD1 (5 bases). Germline V gives CDR1 SGHRS, CDR2 YFSETQ. V was trimmed by 3 bases and J by 1 base, leaving 10 bases between them. The CDR3 spans 14 residues. CDR3 protein: CASSYYTGNTEAFF. The CDR3 nucleotides read TGCGCCAGCAGCTACTATACAGGGAACACTGAAGCTTTCTTT.

The chain joins TRBV15 to TRBJ2-1; D is ambiguous. The V gene lost 3 bases and the J gene lost 7 bases, with 19 bases spanning the gap. The CDR3 is made up of 16 amino acids. Germline CDR1 is LNHNV and CDR2 is YYDKDF (reference sequence). DNA of the CDR3: TGTGCCACCAGCAGTCCCCGCGAGTACCCTAGGAATGAGCAGTTCTTC. It translates to CATSSPREYPRNEQFF.

In DNA, the CDR3 is TGTGCCAGCAGGCCTAGGGGTCCCGATGGGGGAAACACCATATATTTT. This gives the protein CASRPRGPDGGNTIYF. The chain combines TRBV11-2 with TRBJ1-3; D might be TRBD1 (5 bases). The V end lost 6 bases, the J end lost 4 bases, and 19 bases lay between the germline ends. CDR3 size: 16 residues. CDR1 SGHAT and CDR2 FQNNGV come from the germline V gene.

The J gene is TRBJ2-5, the V gene TRBV12-5; D possibly corresponds to TRBD2 (5 bases). Germline CDR1 reads LGHNT; CDR2 reads FRNRAP. The CDR3 extends over 17 amino acids. V dropped 1 base and J dropped 9 bases, with 24 bases sitting between them. The CDR3 sequence: CASGLAPTAEPSGAQYF. CDR3 nucleotide sequence: TGTGCTAGTGGTTTGGCCCCAACTGCGGAGCCCTCCGGGGCCCAGTACTTC.

V gene TRBV4-3 combines with J gene TRBJ1-2, with 7 bases that match TRBD1. In germline, CDR1 is LGHNA, CDR2 YSLEER. This CDR3 comprises 16 residues. The ends lost 0 bases at V and 2 bases at J; junction bases unmatched: 6. Here the CDR3 reads CASSQDPGGKNYGYTF. In nucleotides, the CDR3 is TGCGCCAGCAGCCAAGATCCAGGGGGAAAAAACTATGGCTACACCTTC.

This chain connects TRBV5-1 to TRBJ2-7; TRBD1 aligns across 10 bases. Germline trimming cut 6 bases from V and 5 bases from J; bases unmatched to any gene: 8. Germline assignment: CDR1 SGHRS and CDR2 YFSETQ. The CDR3 spans 14 residues. In DNA, the CDR3 is TGCGCCAGCAATTCCGGGACAGGGGTCCACGAGCAGTACTTC. Residues: CASNSGTGVHEQYF.

The chain recombines TRBV28 with TRBJ1-1; D possibly corresponds to TRBD1 (5 bases). The CDR3 extends over 13 amino acids. Germline CDR1 is MDHEN and CDR2 is SYDVKM. The V end was cut by 3 bases, the J end by 1 base, with 6 bases between. CDR3: CASSFQGNTEAFF. CDR3 in DNA: TGTGCCAGCAGTTTCCAGGGGAACACTGAAGCTTTCTTT.

This chain links TRBV24-1 with TRBJ1-5; 8 bases fit TRBD1. This CDR3 contains 14 residues. Looked up from germline, CDR1 is KGHDR and CDR2 is SFDVKD. The V and J ends lost 10 bases and 7 bases, in that order; junction bases with no gene match: 11. CDR3 sequence reads: CATRGSGDRQPQHF. For the CDR3, the DNA is TGTGCCACGAGGGGTTCGGGGGACAGGCAGCCCCAGCATTTT.

There are a few counts of this clone. The V gene is TRBV6-5, the J gene TRBJ1-2; D gene unclear. V was cut by 0 bases and J by 6 bases, with 11 bases left in between. The CDR3 sequence is 14 residues long. Per germline, CDR1 MNHEY and CDR2 SVGAGI. Here the CDR3 reads CASSYSAGLDGYTF. Here the CDR3 DNA reads TGTGCCAGCAGTTACTCTGCGGGATTGGATGGCTACACCTTC.

The chain links TRBV28 to TRBJ2-7; D perhaps matches TRBD1 (5 bases). The CDR3 is made up of 16 amino acids. Between the trimmed V and J ends, which lost 2 bases and 3 bases, there was a span of 17 bases. Looked up from germline, CDR1 is MDHEN and CDR2 is SYDVKM. The CDR3 DNA reads TGTGCCAGCAGTTTAACGACAGCCCCAGGAATCTACGAGCAGTACTTC. It encodes CASSLTTAPGIYEQYF. The full variable domain, with the rest looked up from reference TRBV28 and TRBJ2-7, is DVKVTQSSRYLVKRTGEKVFLECVQDMDHENMFWYRQDPGLGLRLIYFSYDVKMKEKGDIPEGYSVSREKKERFSLILESASTNQTSMYLCASSLTTAPGIYEQYFGPGTRLTVT.

This clone has only one observation. CDR3 coding DNA: TGTGCCAGCAGCTTACGAGGGGGGGCCGCCGGGGAGCTGTTTTTT. Amino acids: CASSLRGGAAGELFF. The V and J genes are TRBV7-6 and TRBJ2-2; tentative D call: TRBD2 (7 bases). The CDR3 has 15 residues. Trimming stripped 2 bases from V and 6 bases from J, with 13 bases between. Germline CDR1 reads SGHVS; CDR2 reads FNYEAQ.

V is TRBV12-3 or TRBV12-4 and J is TRBJ2-7; D perhaps matches TRBD2 (6 bases). V lost 3 bases to trimming and J lost 7 bases, with 10 bases between them. The CDR3 extends over 12 amino acids. As DNA, the CDR3 is TGTGCCAGCAGTTTCGGAGGGGTGGAGCAGTACTTC. Translated: CASSFGGVEQYF.

The chain couples TRBV28 to TRBJ1-1; D not resolved. Germline loops: CDR1 MDHEN, CDR2 SYDVKM. The CDR3 is 13 residues long. V shed 6 bases and J shed 6 bases, with 14 bases lying between them. The CDR3 DNA follows: TGTGCCAGCAGCCCCCCATTTGTTGCTGAAGCTTTCTTT. Translated: CASSPPFVAEAFF.

V and J are TRBV10-3 and TRBJ1-6, with a tentative D call TRBD1 (6 bases). Trimming shortened V by 6 bases and J by 7 bases, and 13 bases separated the two germline ends. The CDR3 consists of 14 residues. CDR1 ENHRY and CDR2 SYGVKD come from the germline V gene. CDR3 sequence reads: CAIRAGDPNSPLHF. CDR3 nucleotide sequence: TGTGCCATCAGGGCAGGGGACCCGAATTCACCCCTCCACTTT.

This sequence joins TRBV3-1 (or the pseudogene TRBV3-2) and TRBJ1-4; D gene uncertain. The CDR3 covers 15 residues. CDR1 is LGHDT and CDR2 is YNNKEL in the germline V gene (reference sequence). The V end was cut by 2 bases, the J end by 5 bases, with 12 bases between. CDR3 in DNA: TGTGCCAGCAGCCAATATATAGAGGGCAATGAAAAACTGTTTTTT. This sequence encodes CASSQYIEGNEKLFF.

As DNA, the CDR3 is TGTGCCAGCATCCCCTCGGGGGGCGGCGGTGAAGCTTTCTTT. It specifies CASIPSGGGGEAFF. The genes are TRBV7-2 and TRBJ1-1; D possibly corresponds to TRBD1 (6 bases). CDR1 and CDR2 (germline): SGHTA, FQGNSA. The ends were cut back, 7 bases at V and 7 bases at J, with 19 bases in the middle. The CDR3 runs 14 residues.

This sequence joins TRBV10-2 and TRBJ1-4; maybe TRBD1 (6 bases). Germline CDR1 is WSHSY and CDR2 is SAAADI. Trimming stripped 2 bases from V and 5 bases from J, with 12 bases between. This CDR3 comprises 15 residues. As DNA, the CDR3 is TGCGCCAGCAGTGAGATTGGGGGCTTAAATGAAAAACTGTTTTTT. It is translated as CASSEIGGLNEKLFF.

V usage is TRBV7-2 and J usage is TRBJ1-1; no clear D gene. The CDR3 length is 16 residues. The ends were cut back, 3 bases at V and 1 base at J, with 15 bases in the middle. Per the germline V gene, CDR1 is SGHTA and CDR2 is FQGNSA. In nucleotides, the CDR3 is TGTGCCAGCAGCTTTCCGCCGGGAGGGAGGAACACTGAAGCTTTCTTT. Amino acid sequence: CASSFPPGGRNTEAFF. The full variable domain, with the rest looked up from reference TRBV7-2 and TRBJ1-1, is GAGVSQSPSNKVTEKGKDVELRCDPISGHTALYWYRQSLGQGLEFLIYFQGNSAPDKSGLPSDRFSAERTGGSVSTLTIQRTQQEDSAVYLCASSFPPGGRNTEAFFGQGTRLTVV.

The chain links TRBV19 to TRBJ2-3, with D perhaps TRBD1 (6 bases). With 10 bases removed from V and 2 bases from J, the gap between germline ends came to 16 bases. CDR1 and CDR2 from the germline V gene are LNHDA and SQIVND (reference sequence). The CDR3 runs to 14 residues. The DNA of the CDR3 is TGTGCCACCACCCCTCAGGGGAACACAGATACGCAGTATTTT. This encodes CATTPQGNTDTQYF.